The 11 T cell receptor beta chains in this list originate from one sample, sequenced in a study of regulatory T cells in long-lasting Graves disease. Arm-PCR of CDR3 regions and iRepertoire HTBI primers were the basis on which TCR beta libraries were built. TCRdb recomputed calls from the multiplex PCR reads with MiXCR, one row per CDR3 protein. The sample includes some 340,000 distinct CDR3 sequences, less than 30% of them seen just once. Time point denoted: persistent/refractory GD, antithyroid drugs over 5 years with positive TRAb. With RNA extracted from PBMCs as input, the TCR library was made. The specimen was peripheral blood mononuclear cells (PBMCs), collected when the disease was refractory, from a patient treated with antithyroid drugs. The receptors come from a woman aged 40 to 50 with Graves disease.

This clonotype was observed many times. V usage is TRBV28 and J usage is TRBJ2-1, with D uncertain. This CDR3 contains 13 residues. Per germline, CDR1 MDHEN and CDR2 SYDVKM. V dropped 1 base and J dropped 7 bases, with 8 bases sitting between them. The CDR3 nucleotides are TGTGCCAGCAGTTTATTTACACTTAATGAGCAGTTCTTC. It yields the protein CASSLFTLNEQFF. Drawing the rest from reference TRBV28 and TRBJ2-1, the complete variable domain is DVKVTQSSRYLVKRTGEKVFLECVQDMDHENMFWYRQDPGLGLRLIYFSYDVKMKEKGDIPEGYSVSREKKERFSLILESASTNQTSMYLCASSLFTLNEQFFGPGTRLTVL.

A word on this clonotype: This may be a read error: a much more frequent sequence differs by one nucleotide. The chain links TRBV7-2 to TRBJ1-1; TRBD1 aligns across 7 bases. Germline V gene lookup returns CDR1 SGHTA and CDR2 FQGNSA. This CDR3 spans 15 amino acids. As DNA, the CDR3 is TGTGTCAGCAGCTTAGCGGGACAGTCGAACACTGAAGCTTTCTTT. Amino acids: CVSSLAGQSNTEAFF. Full variable domain (remainder filled in from reference TRBV7-2 and TRBJ1-1): GAGVSQSPSNKVTEKGKDVELRCDPISGHTALYWYRQSLGQGLEFLIYFQGNSAPDKSGLPSDRFSAERTGGSVSTLTIQRTQQEDSAVYLCVSSLAGQSNTEAFFGQGTRLTVV.

This sequence joins TRBV20-1 and TRBJ2-4; a weak D match, TRBD1 (6 bases). V lost 6 bases and J 0 bases, leaving 12 bases between the germline ends. Germline V gene lookup returns CDR1 DFQATT and CDR2 SNEGSKA (reference sequence). This CDR3 has 14 amino acids. The CDR3 loop reads CSAGTGLAKNIQYF. CDR3 nucleotide sequence: TGCAGTGCGGGCACAGGGCTAGCCAAAAACATTCAGTACTTC.

This rearrangement joins TRBV12-3 or TRBV12-4 to TRBJ1-4; 9 positions agree with TRBD1. The CDR3 runs to 15 residues. V lost 5 bases and J lost 7; bases outside the gene matches: 8. Written as DNA, the CDR3 is TGTGCCAGCAGTCCGACCGGACAGGGGACTGAAAAACTGTTTTTT. It is translated as CASSPTGQGTEKLFF.

V and J are TRBV6-2 or TRBV6-3 and TRBJ1-2; 8 bases match TRBD1. V lost 2 bases to trimming and J lost 7 bases; unmatched junction nucleotides: 6. The germline V gene has CDR1 MNHEY and CDR2 SVGEGT. This CDR3 has 14 amino acids. The CDR3 sequence: CASSYPDRERGYTF. The CDR3 DNA reads as TGTGCCAGCAGTTACCCGGACAGGGAGCGTGGCTACACCTTC.

This clonotype appeared many times. The V gene is TRBV11-2, the J gene TRBJ2-7; a possible D gene is TRBD2 (6 bases). The V end was cut by 1 base, the J end by 0 bases, with 10 bases between. Looked up from germline, CDR1 is SGHAT and CDR2 is FQNNGV. The CDR3 sequence is 15 residues long. The CDR3 loop is CASSLAAGSSYEQYF. The CDR3 DNA sequence: TGTGCCAGCAGCTTAGCGGCGGGGAGCTCCTACGAGCAGTACTTC. The variable domain in full, completed from reference TRBV11-2 and TRBJ2-7, reads EAGVAQSPRYKIIEKRQSVAFWCNPISGHATLYWYQQILGQGPKLLIQFQNNGVVDDSQLPKDRFSAERLKGVDSTLKIQPAKLEDSAVYLCASSLAAGSSYEQYFGPGTRLTVT.

This clonotype has only a few counts. This chain links TRBV7-8 with TRBJ2-7; D perhaps matches TRBD2 (6 bases). Trimming left V 2 bases short and J 2 bases short, with 16 bases between. In germline, CDR1 is SGHVS, CDR2 FQNEAQ. The CDR3 totals 16 residues. The CDR3 sequence: CASSLRSGRLAYEQYF. The CDR3, as DNA: TGTGCCAGCAGCTTAAGATCGGGGAGGCTGGCCTACGAGCAGTACTTC.

The chain recombines TRBV20-1 with TRBJ2-3, with 8 bases matching TRBD2. Per the germline V gene, CDR1 is DFQATT and CDR2 is SNEGSKA (reference sequence). The junction had 12 bases not matched to a gene; V was cut back by 2 bases and J by 5 bases. This CDR3 spans 16 amino acids. The CDR3: CSARLGRGRLKDTQYF. CDR3 sequence (DNA): TGCAGTGCTAGACTCGGGCGCGGGAGGCTTAAAGATACGCAGTATTTT.

This clonotype was observed many times. V is TRBV2 and J is TRBJ2-5; 7 nucleotides agree with TRBD1. The CDR3 consists of 13 residues. Germline V CDR1 and CDR2: SNHLY, FYNNEI. V lost 6 bases, J lost 2 bases, and 3 bases stayed unmatched. The chain's CDR3 is CASRGTVQETQYF. CDR3 DNA: TGTGCCAGCAGGGGGACAGTACAAGAGACCCAGTACTTC.

This clonotype was counted many times. This chain joins TRBV6-1 and TRBJ1-4; no clear D gene. CDR1 and CDR2 (germline): MNHNS, SASEGT. This CDR3 spans 14 amino acids. V was trimmed by 6 bases and J by 8 bases, leaving 16 bases between them. The CDR3: CASRQHLYGEKLFF. Here the CDR3 DNA reads TGTGCCAGCAGGCAACATTTGTACGGGGAAAAACTGTTTTTT.

Worth noting for this clonotype: This CDR3 is missing its conserved last phenylalanine or tryptophan, likely due to a read error. Because the CDR3's place on the DNA is in doubt, the DNA is left out and the CDR3 is given as listed by TCRdb. The chain couples TRBV28 to TRBJ2-7; TRBD1, as called in the table, went unchecked against the DNA. The CDR3 is 8 residues long, ends included. Germline lookup yields CDR1 MDHEN and CDR2 SYDVKM. The CDR3 spells CASNPPGA.